This T cell receptor (beta chain) came from a study of blood T cells in healthy people across ages. The sample holds a few counts of this clonotype. Healthy Caucasian individuals from Russia aged roughly 6 to 90 were enrolled as donors. From germline, CDR1 is ENHRY and CDR2 SYGVKD. V was cut by 11 bases and J by 3 bases, with 21 bases left in between. This CDR3 has 15 amino acids. The use of a sample-barcoded 5' primer and a J-beta primer mix characterized a second PCR of roughly 7 to 11 cycles. From the 5' RACE reads, TCRdb called clonotypes with MiXCR, one entry per CDR3 protein. The repertoire holds roughly 1,500,000 distinct CDR3 sequences, with about 31% as singletons.

Sample: blood. J is TRBJ2-3 and V is TRBV10-3; D may correspond to TRBD1 or TRBD2 (5 bases each). The receptor comes from a woman aged 25-40 years in good health. The CDR3 protein is CAPESGEGITDTQYF. For the CDR3, the DNA is TGTGCCCCCGAATCCGGCGAGGGGATTACAGATACGCAGTATTTT.